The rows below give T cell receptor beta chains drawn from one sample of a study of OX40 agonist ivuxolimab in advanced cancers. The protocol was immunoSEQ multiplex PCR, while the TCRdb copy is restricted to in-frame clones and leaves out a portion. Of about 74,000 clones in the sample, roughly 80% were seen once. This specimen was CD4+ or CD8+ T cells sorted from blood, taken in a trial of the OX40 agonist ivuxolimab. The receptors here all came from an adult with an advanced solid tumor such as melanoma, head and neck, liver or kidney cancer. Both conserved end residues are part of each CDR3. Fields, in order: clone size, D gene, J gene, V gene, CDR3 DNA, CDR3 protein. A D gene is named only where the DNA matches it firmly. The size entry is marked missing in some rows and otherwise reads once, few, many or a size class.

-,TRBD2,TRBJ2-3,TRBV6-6,TGTGCCAGCACGGGGGCTAGCGGGAGTGTGGAGGGGCAGTATTTT,CASTGASGSVEGQYF
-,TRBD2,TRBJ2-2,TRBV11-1,TGTGCCAGCAGCCGGACTAGCGGGGGAGTAAACACCGGGGAGCTGTTTTTT,CASSRTSGGVNTGELFF
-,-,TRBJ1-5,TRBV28,TGTGCCAGCACCAAACTTCCGTTTGTTCTTAATCAGCCCCAGCATTTT,CASTKLPFVLNQPQHF
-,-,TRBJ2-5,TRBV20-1,TGCAGTGCTCTAACACAGACCCAGTACTTC,CSALTQTQYF
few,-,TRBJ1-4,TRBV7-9,TGTGCCAGCAGTTCATGGAATGAAAAACTGTTTTTT,CASSSWNEKLFF
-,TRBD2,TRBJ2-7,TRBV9,TGTGCCAGCAGCGAGACTAGCGGGGGCACCGAGCAGTACTTC,CASSETSGGTEQYF
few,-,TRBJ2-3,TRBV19,TGTGCCAGTAGTATAGGGGCGGGACCCACAGATACGCAGTATTTT,CASSIGAGPTDTQYF
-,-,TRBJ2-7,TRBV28,TGTGCCACCAGAACTTTAAATACCTACGAGCAGTACTTC,CATRTLNTYEQYF
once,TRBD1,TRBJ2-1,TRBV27,TGTGCCAGCAGGAGGACAGGCTCCTACAATGAGCAGTTCTTC,CASRRTGSYNEQFF
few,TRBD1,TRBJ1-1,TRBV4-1,TGCGCCAGCAGCTGGGGACAGGGGGATCGTGTGAACACTGAAGCTTTCTTT,CASSWGQGDRVNTEAFF
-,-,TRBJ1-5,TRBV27,TGTGCCAGCAAAGGGGGGAGTGGCAATCAGCCCCAGCATTTT,CASKGGSGNQPQHF
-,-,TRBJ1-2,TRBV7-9,TGTGCCAGCAGCTTATACCGGACGAACTATGGCTACACCTTC,CASSLYRTNYGYTF
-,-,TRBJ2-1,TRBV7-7,TGTGCCAGCAACTCCCCGGGTCGGTACAATGAGCAGTTCTTC,CASNSPGRYNEQFF
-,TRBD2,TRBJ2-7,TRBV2,TGTGCCAGCAGTGAAGCCGTCGGGACTAGCGGGAGTATCGAGCAGTACTTC,CASSEAVGTSGSIEQYF
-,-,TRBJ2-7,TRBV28,TGTGCCAGCAGCCTACAGGGGGGGGGCTCCTACGAGCAGTACTTC,CASSLQGGGSYEQYF
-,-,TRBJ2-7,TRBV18,TGTGCCAGCTCACCAGTGACGGGACCACACGAGCAGTACTTC,CASSPVTGPHEQYF
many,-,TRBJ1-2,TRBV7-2,TGTGCCAGCAGTCAAAATCCGGGGAGGAGCTATGGCTACACCTTC,CASSQNPGRSYGYTF
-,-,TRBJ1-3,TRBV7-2,TGTGCCAGCAGCTGGGGACAAAGCTCTGGAAACACCATATATTTT,CASSWGQSSGNTIYF
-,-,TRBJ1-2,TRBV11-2,TGTGCCAGCAGCTTAACGGACAGAGGGGGCTACACCTTC,CASSLTDRGGYTF
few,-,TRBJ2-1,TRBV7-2,TGTGCCAGCATCCAGAATGGGGCGCAGGGTGAGCAGTTCTTC,CASIQNGAQGEQFF
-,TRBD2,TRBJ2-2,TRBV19,TGTGCCAGTGCGGGACTAGCTACCGGGGAGCTGTTTTTT,CASAGLATGELFF
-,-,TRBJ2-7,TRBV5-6,TGTGCCAGCAGCTTTAATAGTATCTACGAGCAGTACTTC,CASSFNSIYEQYF
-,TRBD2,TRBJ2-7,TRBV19,TGTGCCAGTAGTATCCGGACTAGCGGAAACTACGAGCAGTACTTC,CASSIRTSGNYEQYF
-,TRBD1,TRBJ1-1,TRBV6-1,TGTGCCAGCGGCACAGGGGGGACGAACACTGAAGCTTTCTTT,CASGTGGTNTEAFF
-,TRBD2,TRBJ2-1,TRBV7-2,TGTGCCAGCAGCTACTCGGGCGGGAGCTCCTACAATGAGCAGTTCTTC,CASSYSGGSSYNEQFF
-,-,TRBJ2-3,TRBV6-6,TGTGCCAGCAGTACTCCAGGGACAGATACGCAGTATTTT,CASSTPGTDTQYF